This T cell receptor beta chain appears in the sequencing data of a study of blood T cell repertoires in COVID-19. Study-wide background: Material from acute and convalescent COVID-19 was sourced from the United States, Italy and Spain. Sources were T cells, B-cell-depleted T cells, or PBMCs; the material itself was cDNA or gDNA.

Trimming took 0 bases from V and 6 from J; bases not matched to a gene: 12. This CDR3 is built from 17 residues. Germline V gene data show CDR1 as MGHDK and CDR2 as SYGVNS. The authors' processing: For nucleated cells, counts were estimated from reference gene primer amplification. Repertoires were generated with immunoSEQ multiplex PCR, while TCRdb's copy carries only in-frame clones and drops some. The V and J calls and clone size were taken over from that table, and D and trimming were inferred from the DNA. This table has approximately 200,000 clones, 70% to 85% appearing once. This clonotype originated in a human donor with acute or convalescent COVID-19. The donor label of this sample is uncertain. The genes are TRBV25-1 and TRBJ2-3, with TRBD1 matching 7 bases. Source material: peripheral blood. The CDR3 region has the DNA TGTGCCAGCAGTGAATATATACAAGGCAGGGGGTCGGATACGCAGTATTTT. Protein product: CASSEYIQGRGSDTQYF.